This is a list of T cell receptor beta chains from one sample in a study of human T cells and chemical hapten exposure. TCRdb fed the RACE reads into MiXCR, producing one record per CDR3 protein. The sample yields tens of thousands of distinct CDR3 sequences, approximately 12% seen once. The sample consisted of whole blood, taken in connection with sensitization to the hapten diphenylcyclopropenone (DPC). The source is a middle-aged woman with alopecia areata. Some clones in this sample may be carry-over from other donors' samples. CDR3s leave out the opening cysteine and the closing phenylalanine or tryptophan.

j_gene: TRBJ2-5
v_gene: TRBV5-1
CDR3aa: ASSLGGSAETQY

j_gene: TRBJ2-1
v_gene: TRBV18
CDR3aa: ASSPGNLGNEQF

j_gene: TRBJ2-3
v_gene: TRBV5-1
CDR3aa: ASSLKRGDTQY

j_gene: TRBJ2-7
v_gene: TRBV28
CDR3aa: ASHRGAVEQY

j_gene: TRBJ2-1
v_gene: TRBV4-3
CDR3aa: ASSQEGYNEQF

j_gene: TRBJ1-5
v_gene: TRBV11-2
CDR3aa: ASSRIGGGSNQPQH

j_gene: TRBJ1-1
v_gene: TRBV6-5
CDR3aa: ASSYGFPRGTEAF

j_gene: TRBJ2-5
v_gene: TRBV30
CDR3aa: AWSVVPGVRETQY

j_gene: TRBJ1-2
v_gene: TRBV20-1
CDR3aa: SATPGQDSRGYT

j_gene: TRBJ2-1
v_gene: TRBV18
CDR3aa: ASSPGGDEQF

j_gene: TRBJ2-5
v_gene: TRBV29-1
CDR3aa: SVSRALETQY

j_gene: TRBJ1-5
v_gene: TRBV7-2
CDR3aa: ASSLLGRDQPQH

j_gene: TRBJ2-7
v_gene: TRBV5-1
CDR3aa: ASSRVGELDYEQY

j_gene: TRBJ1-5
v_gene: TRBV19
CDR3aa: ASAWTDSNQPQH

j_gene: TRBJ2-5
v_gene: TRBV7-9
CDR3aa: ASSALTGNQETQY

j_gene: TRBJ2-3
v_gene: TRBV29-1
CDR3aa: SVAELAGVDTQY

j_gene: TRBJ2-7
v_gene: TRBV3-1
CDR3aa: ASTLSRGSPYEQY

j_gene: TRBJ2-1
v_gene: TRBV19
CDR3aa: ASTPGGVREQF

j_gene: TRBJ1-5
v_gene: TRBV6-1
CDR3aa: ASSLDSGQPQH